The next 26 T cell receptor beta chains were all read from a single sample in a study of spatial heterogeneity in lung cancer. The time point was: sample taken at primary tumor resection. TCRdb re-analysed the 5' RACE reads in MiXCR, keeping a single row per CDR3 protein. The repertoire consists of approximately 94,000 distinct CDR3 sequences, with under 4.5% occurring once and the leading ten covering approximately 21%. General observations from the study: Counts that tracked tumor mutation counts were those of expanded intratumoral alpha and beta TCRs.

Antigens for these TCRs are unknown. Here the sequenced sample was lung tumor tissue, taken at surgery. The receptor source for this set is a male donor with early-stage non-small cell lung cancer.

This clonotype has ten or more counts. J is TRBJ2-3 and V is TRBV15; D unclear. Trimming took 2 bases from V and 6 from J, leaving 9 bases between them. In germline, CDR1 is LNHNV, CDR2 YYDKDF (reference sequence). This CDR3 comprises 13 residues. CDR3 sequence: CATSRQLLDTQYF. CDR3 DNA: TGTGCCACCAGCAGACAATTGTTGGATACGCAGTATTTT.

This clonotype was seen many times. The gene calls are TRBV14 and TRBJ1-3; no clear D. V was shortened by 4 bases and J by 5 bases, with 0 bases between the two germline ends. CDR3 length: 10 residues. Germline-derived CDR1 and CDR2 are SGHDN and FVKESK. The CDR3 loop is CASSRNTIYF. For the CDR3, the DNA is TGTGCCAGCAGCCGAAACACCATATATTTT.

This clonotype was detected only a few times. The chain joins TRBV12-3 or TRBV12-4 to TRBJ1-5; D might be TRBD1 (5 bases). This CDR3 region has 14 residues. The V gene lost 7 bases and the J gene lost 2 bases, with 12 bases spanning the gap. This chain's CDR3 is CASTNGGGNQPQHF. CDR3 sequence (DNA): TGTGCCAGCACCAATGGGGGGGGCAATCAGCCCCAGCATTTT.

The sample holds many counts of this clonotype. The rearrangement uses TRBV12-3 or TRBV12-4 and TRBJ1-4; D is unresolved. CDR3 length: 14 residues. V dropped 5 bases and J dropped 5 bases, with 12 bases sitting between them. This chain's CDR3 is CASSQPEKNEKLFF. DNA of the CDR3: TGTGCCAGCAGTCAGCCGGAGAAGAATGAAAAACTGTTTTTT.

Ten or more counts support this clonotype. This chain links TRBV7-3 with TRBJ1-2, with D hard to call. Germline CDR1 SGHTA, CDR2 FQGTGA. Trimming pared 6 bases from V and 1 base from J, leaving 18 bases between. The CDR3 contains 16 residues. CDR3 sequence reads: CASSFGRPHFNYGYTF. The CDR3 DNA follows: TGTGCCAGCAGTTTTGGACGGCCTCACTTTAACTATGGCTACACCTTC.

Comments on this clonotype: This clone may be a read error of a much larger clone one base away. The chain joins TRBV7-9 to TRBJ2-5; weak D call: TRBD2 (5 bases). Germline V gives CDR1 SEHNR, CDR2 FQNEAQ (reference sequence). The CDR3 sequence is 15 residues long. This chain's CDR3 is CVSSPYGGVSETQYF. The DNA for the CDR3 is TGTGTCAGCAGCCCATACGGAGGCGTTTCAGAGACCCAGTACTTC.

This clonotype was found many times. The chain combines TRBV6-1 with TRBJ2-7; 8 bases are shared with TRBD1. The CDR3 is 14 amino acids. Germline V gene data show CDR1 as MNHNS and CDR2 as SASEGT. V was pared by 5 bases and J by 1 base, with 4 bases of the junction left unmatched. DNA for the CDR3: TGTGCCAGCAGTTACCGGGACAGGTCCTACGAGCAGTACTTC. As protein: CASSYRDRSYEQYF.

This clonotype has at least ten counts. The gene calls are TRBV7-9 and TRBJ1-2; no reliable D call. Germline CDR1 reads SEHNR; CDR2 reads FQNEAQ (reference sequence). Deletions cut 4 bases from V and 6 bases from J, with 15 bases between. CDR3 length: 14 residues. The CDR3 DNA follows: TGTGCCAGCAGCTCCGAGTGGCCCAGTAATGGCTACACCTTC. This translates into CASSSEWPSNGYTF.

The rearrangement links TRBV6-5 to TRBJ1-2; 8 bases line up with TRBD1. CDR1 and CDR2 from the germline V gene are MNHEY and SVGAGI. The CDR3 has 13 amino acids. After removal of 6 bases from V and 3 bases from J, the junction contained 3 bases not matched to a gene. This CDR3 reads CASSKGQDYGYTF. The CDR3 coding sequence is TGTGCCAGCAGCAAGGGACAGGACTATGGCTACACCTTC.

A remark on this clonotype: Given a much more abundant clone one base away, this may be a read error. The chain combines TRBV15 with TRBJ1-5; D gene unclear. V was shortened by 8 bases and J by 1 base, with 9 bases between the two germline ends. The CDR3 sequence is 13 residues long. From germline, CDR1 is LNHNV and CDR2 YYDKDF (reference sequence). The CDR3 here is CATRGWSNQPQHF. In DNA, the CDR3 is TGTGCCACCCGCGGGTGGAGCAATCAGCCCCAGCATTTT.

Ten or more counts support this clonotype. This chain links TRBV27 with TRBJ2-7, with TRBD2 matching 9 bases. The V gene's germline CDR1 is MNHEY and CDR2 SMNVEV (reference sequence). The CDR3 contains 18 residues. Losses at the gene ends were 0 bases for V and 0 bases for J; bases not matched to a gene: 9. The CDR3 DNA reads TGTGCCAGCAGTTTATCGATACCCCTAGCGGGGTTCTCCTACGAGCAGTACTTC. The encoded protein is CASSLSIPLAGFSYEQYF.

The table lists this clonotype with many counts. The V and J genes are TRBV7-2 and TRBJ2-3; a possible D gene is TRBD2 (6 bases). This CDR3 spans 16 amino acids. The germline gives CDR1 SGHTA, CDR2 FQGNSA. With 6 bases removed from V and 0 bases from J, the gap between germline ends came to 16 bases. CDR3 sequence: CASRTGTHISTDTQYF. The CDR3 DNA is TGTGCCAGCAGAACCGGGACTCATATTAGCACAGATACGCAGTATTTT.

This clonotype showed up many times. The V gene is TRBV20-1, the J gene TRBJ1-1; perhaps TRBD1 as D (6 bases). The CDR3 is 16 residues long. Per germline, CDR1 DFQATT and CDR2 SNEGSKA (reference sequence). V was pared by 0 bases and J by 0 bases, with 14 bases between. The CDR3 protein is CSARDRGGQLNTEAFF. CDR3 in DNA: TGCAGTGCTAGAGATCGGGGGGGACAACTGAACACTGAAGCTTTCTTT.

This clonotype was found a few times. This chain joins TRBV18 and TRBJ2-7; the match to TRBD2 covers 7 bases. The CDR3 is 14 residues long. V lost 6 bases to trimming and J lost 3 bases; unmatched junction nucleotides: 8. The germline V gene encodes CDR1 KGHSH and CDR2 LQKENI. The CDR3 reads CASSISGQNYEQYF. DNA for the CDR3: TGTGCCAGCTCCATTAGCGGGCAGAACTACGAGCAGTACTTC.

Many counts were recorded for this clonotype. The rearrangement links TRBV21-1 to TRBJ2-5; the listed D gene, TRBD2, was not tested against the DNA. TRBV21-1 is a pseudogene. The CDR3 totals 15 residues. CDR3: CASSKKEDGGETQYF. In DNA form, the CDR3 reads TGTGCCAGCAGCAAGAAGGAGGATGGTGGAGAGACCCAGTACTTC.

This clonotype was recorded at least ten times. J is TRBJ1-5 and V is TRBV6-1; D not resolved. V was clipped by 2 bases and J by 2 bases, with 7 bases between them. The CDR3 runs 14 residues. Germline CDR1 MNHNS, CDR2 SASEGT. In nucleotides, the CDR3 is TGTGCCAGCAGTGAATGGTACGGCAATCAGCCCCAGCATTTT. It is translated as CASSEWYGNQPQHF.

In its sample, this clonotype was seen many times. The V call is TRBV4-1, the J call TRBJ2-1; 10 bases fit TRBD2. With 10 bases clipped from V and 10 bases from J, the junction kept 13 bases outside the gene matches. CDR1 and CDR2 from the germline V gene are MGHRA and YSYEKL. CDR3 size: 14 residues. CDR3 nucleotide sequence: TGCGCCACCTCCCGAGCGGGAGGGCCTGGAGAGCAGTTCTTC. Amino acids: CATSRAGGPGEQFF.

This clonotype showed up many times. This chain uses TRBV28 with TRBJ1-5, with TRBD1 matching 7 bases. With 3 bases clipped from V and 7 bases from J, the junction kept 6 bases outside the gene matches. From germline, CDR1 is MDHEN and CDR2 SYDVKM. The CDR3 is 14 amino acids. The CDR3 is CASSFTGVRQPQHF. The CDR3 nucleotides read TGTGCCAGCAGTTTCACAGGGGTCAGGCAGCCCCAGCATTTT.

This clonotype was observed many times. This sequence joins TRBV6-6 and TRBJ2-6; D remains unclear. The V and J ends lost 5 bases and 0 bases respectively, with 8 bases between them. Germline V lookup: CDR1 MNHNY, CDR2 SVGAGI (reference sequence). The CDR3 sequence is 15 residues long. The CDR3 region is CASSKIDSGANVLTF. The CDR3 DNA is TGTGCCAGCAGTAAGATAGACTCTGGGGCCAACGTCCTGACTTTC.

This clonotype was observed many times. Here the CDR3 reads CAIGAGNQETQYF. The DNA for the CDR3 is TGTGCCATCGGCGCGGGAAACCAAGAGACCCAGTACTTC. This rearrangement joins TRBV10-3 to TRBJ2-5; D perhaps matches TRBD2 (6 bases). Germline V gene lookup returns CDR1 ENHRY and CDR2 SYGVKD. The CDR3 has 13 residues. V gave up 8 bases and J gave up 0 bases, with 10 bases separating them.

This clonotype was counted ten times or more. The chain recombines TRBV4-2 with TRBJ2-1; TRBD2 matches at 7 bases. The CDR3 totals 18 residues. Germline V gene data show CDR1 as LGHNA and CDR2 as YNFKEQ. V trimming: 4 bases; J trimming: 0 bases; junction bases outside the gene matches: 12. CDR3 bases: TGTGCCAGCAGCCGACGATTCACTAGCGCAAGCTCCTACAATGAGCAGTTCTTC. This sequence encodes CASSRRFTSASSYNEQFF.

In its sample, this clonotype was seen many times. The chain employs TRBV20-1 and TRBJ2-1; 11 bases match TRBD2. This CDR3 is built from 18 residues. Germline lookup yields CDR1 DFQATT and CDR2 SNEGSKA (reference sequence). The ends lost 6 bases at V and 12 bases at J; junction bases unmatched: 25. The CDR3 DNA reads TGCAGTGCCCGACTAGCGGGAACCAACCGGCAACCAACGACGGGGCAGTTCTTC. This sequence encodes CSARLAGTNRQPTTGQFF.

In its sample, this clonotype is medium-sized. The rearrangement joins TRBV28 to TRBJ2-1; D gene unclear. Per the germline V gene, CDR1 is MDHEN and CDR2 is SYDVKM. CDR3 length: 11 residues. Trimming removed 6 bases from V and 3 bases from J, with 3 bases in between. CDR3 coding DNA: TGTGCCAGCAGCTACTACAATGAGCAGTTCTTC. Translating gives CASSYYNEQFF.

This clonotype appeared many times. The V call is TRBV5-1, the J call TRBJ1-2; weak D call: TRBD1 (5 bases). The germline V gene encodes CDR1 SGHRS and CDR2 YFSETQ. This CDR3 is built from 14 residues. The ends were cut back, 0 bases at V and 8 bases at J, with 14 bases in the middle. CDR3 bases: TGCGCCAGCAGCTTGGAGGGCCTCCAGGGAGGCTACACCTTC. It specifies CASSLEGLQGGYTF.

The chain carries TRBV20-1 and TRBJ2-7; D is possibly TRBD1 (5 bases). Trimming left V 4 bases short and J 7 bases short, with 11 bases between. This CDR3 contains 11 residues. CDR1 and CDR2 from the germline V gene are DFQATT and SNEGSKA (reference sequence). This chain's CDR3 is CSAIGAEEQYF. DNA for the CDR3: TGCAGTGCTATAGGGGCGGAGGAGCAGTACTTC.

In its sample, this clonotype was seen many times. The gene calls are TRBV19 and TRBJ1-5; D unclear. The CDR3 extends over 15 amino acids. With 3 bases removed from V and 0 bases from J, the gap between germline ends came to 9 bases. Germline loops: CDR1 LNHDA, CDR2 SQIVND (reference sequence). The CDR3 DNA sequence: TGTGCCAGTAGTATCTCACAGCTTAGCAATCAGCCCCAGCATTTT. Residues: CASSISQLSNQPQHF.